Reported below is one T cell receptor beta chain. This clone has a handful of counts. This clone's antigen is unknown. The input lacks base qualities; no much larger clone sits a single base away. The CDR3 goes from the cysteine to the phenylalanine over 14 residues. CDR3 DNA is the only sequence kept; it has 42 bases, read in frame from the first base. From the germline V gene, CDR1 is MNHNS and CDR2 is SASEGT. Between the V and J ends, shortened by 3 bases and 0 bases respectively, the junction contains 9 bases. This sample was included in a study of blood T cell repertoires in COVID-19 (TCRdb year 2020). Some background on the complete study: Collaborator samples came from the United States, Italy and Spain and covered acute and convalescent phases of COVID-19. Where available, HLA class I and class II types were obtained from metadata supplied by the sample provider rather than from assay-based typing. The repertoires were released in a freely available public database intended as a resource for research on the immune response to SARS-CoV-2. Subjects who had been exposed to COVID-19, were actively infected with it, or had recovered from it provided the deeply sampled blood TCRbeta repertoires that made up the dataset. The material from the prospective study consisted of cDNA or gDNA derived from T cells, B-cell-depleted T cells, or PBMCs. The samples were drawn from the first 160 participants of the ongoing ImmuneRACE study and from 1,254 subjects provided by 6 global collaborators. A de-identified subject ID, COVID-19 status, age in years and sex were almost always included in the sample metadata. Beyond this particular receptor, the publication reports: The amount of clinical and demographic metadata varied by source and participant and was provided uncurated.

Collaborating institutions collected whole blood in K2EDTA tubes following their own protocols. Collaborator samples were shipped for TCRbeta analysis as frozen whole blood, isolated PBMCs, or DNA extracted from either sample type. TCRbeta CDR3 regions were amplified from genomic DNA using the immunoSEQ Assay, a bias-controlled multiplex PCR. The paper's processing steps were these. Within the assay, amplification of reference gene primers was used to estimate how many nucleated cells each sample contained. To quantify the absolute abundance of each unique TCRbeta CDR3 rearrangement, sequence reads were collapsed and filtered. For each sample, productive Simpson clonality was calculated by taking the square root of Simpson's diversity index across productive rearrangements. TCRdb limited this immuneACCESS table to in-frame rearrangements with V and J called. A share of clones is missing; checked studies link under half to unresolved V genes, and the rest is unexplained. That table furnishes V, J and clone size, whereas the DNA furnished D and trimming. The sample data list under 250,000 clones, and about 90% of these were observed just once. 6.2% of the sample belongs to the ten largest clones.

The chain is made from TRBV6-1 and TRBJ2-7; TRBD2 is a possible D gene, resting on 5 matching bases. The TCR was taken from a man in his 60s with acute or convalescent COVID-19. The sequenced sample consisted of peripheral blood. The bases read TGTGCCAGCAGTGAGGAACTAGTCTCCTACGAGCAGTACTTC. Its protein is CASSEELVSYEQYF.